These 31 T cell receptor beta chains were all obtained from the same sample, sequenced in a study of blood T cell repertoires in COVID-19. Using immunoSEQ multiplex PCR, the repertoire was profiled, and TCRdb retains in-frame clones only, with some absent. The sample records 70,000 to 90,000 clones, roughly 78% being singletons. Sequenced sample: peripheral blood. The receptors come from a woman over 75 with acute or convalescent COVID-19.

V and J are TRBV4-2 and TRBJ2-5; D may be TRBD2 (7 bases). CDR1 is LGHNA and CDR2 is YNFKEQ in the germline V gene. The CDR3 sequence is 18 residues long. Trimming stripped 0 bases from V and 6 bases from J, with 23 bases between. The CDR3 here is CASSQEGSPRGGIQTQYF. The DNA for the CDR3 is TGTGCCAGCAGCCAAGAAGGATCGCCGAGGGGGGGGATTCAGACCCAGTACTTC.

The genes are TRBV19 and TRBJ2-2; no clear D gene. Germline V gene sequence: CDR1 LNHDA, CDR2 SQIVND (reference sequence). The CDR3 has 14 residues. The V and J ends lost 4 bases and 7 bases respectively, with 13 bases between them. CDR3 coding DNA: TGTGCCAGTAGTACTAACAGTGTCGGCGGGGAGCTGTTTTTT. Its protein product is CASSTNSVGGELFF.

This chain uses TRBV15 with TRBJ1-5, with D perhaps TRBD1 (6 bases). This CDR3 has 16 amino acids. Germline V gene sequence: CDR1 LNHNV, CDR2 YYDKDF (reference sequence). The germline V and J ends were trimmed by 7 bases and 2 bases, with 18 bases remaining between them. The CDR3 nucleotides are TGTGCCACCACCTCCATCGGGGGGGGCGGCAATCAGCCCCAGCATTTT. Residues: CATTSIGGGGNQPQHF.

V and J are TRBV25-1 and TRBJ1-4, with D perhaps matching TRBD1 (6 bases). V lost 6 bases, J lost 7 bases, and 18 bases lay in between. The CDR3 is made up of 15 amino acids. Per the germline V gene, CDR1 is MGHDK and CDR2 is SYGVNS. CDR3 sequence: CASSHAGGRGEKLFF. CDR3 DNA: TGTGCCAGCAGCCACGCCGGGGGGCGTGGTGAAAAACTGTTTTTT.

The gene calls are TRBV19 and TRBJ1-6; TRBD1 agrees at 8 bases. V lost 5 bases, J lost 11 bases, and 5 bases stayed unmatched. Germline V CDR1 and CDR2: LNHDA, SQIVND (reference sequence). The CDR3 runs to 13 residues. In DNA, the CDR3 is TGTGCCAGTAGTGGACAGGGCAGGACACCCCTCCACTTT. Amino acid sequence: CASSGQGRTPLHF. Variable domain in full (rest from reference TRBV19 and TRBJ1-6): DGGITQSPKYLFRKEGQNVTLSCEQNLNHDAMYWYRQDPGQGLRLIYYSQIVNDFQKGDIAEGYSVSREKKESFPLTVTSAQKNPTAFYLCASSGQGRTPLHFGNGTRLTVT.

The chain couples TRBV25-1 to TRBJ2-4; D gene ambiguous. The CDR3 totals 12 residues. Trimming cost V 5 bases and J 1 base, with 3 bases left between them. Germline values: CDR1 MGHDK, CDR2 SYGVNS. The CDR3 region is CASSPAKNIQYF. DNA of the CDR3: TGTGCCAGCAGTCCGGCCAAAAACATTCAGTACTTC. Full variable domain (missing parts from reference TRBV25-1 and TRBJ2-4): EADIYQTPRYLVIGTGKKITLECSQTMGHDKMYWYQQDPGMELHLIHYSYGVNSTEKGDLSSESTVSRIRTEHFPLTLESARPSHTSQYLCASSPAKNIQYFGAGTRLSVL.

This chain links TRBV9 with TRBJ1-1; D not resolved. Germline V gene data show CDR1 as SGDLS and CDR2 as YYNGEE. The length of the CDR3 is 14 residues. V lost 0 bases and J lost 6, with 12 bases in between. The CDR3 region is CASSVGPGSAEAFF. The CDR3 DNA sequence: TGTGCCAGCAGCGTAGGCCCGGGATCGGCTGAAGCTTTCTTT.

The chain couples TRBV11-2 to TRBJ1-5; D unclear. Trimming shortened V by 4 bases and J by 4 bases, and 8 bases separated the two germline ends. Germline lookup yields CDR1 SGHAT and CDR2 FQNNGV. The CDR3 length is 13 residues. The CDR3 coding sequence is TGTGCCAGCAGCTCTGACTATAATCAGCCCCAGCATTTT. Amino acid sequence: CASSSDYNQPQHF.

V gene TRBV15 combines with J gene TRBJ1-4, with D possibly TRBD1 on 5 matching bases. This CDR3 comprises 16 residues. Germline V gene lookup returns CDR1 LNHNV and CDR2 YYDKDF (reference sequence). The V and J ends lost 5 bases and 4 bases respectively, with 17 bases between them. This CDR3 reads CATSPRQGGINEKLFF. Written as DNA, the CDR3 is TGTGCCACCAGCCCCCGCCAGGGAGGGATTAATGAAAAACTGTTTTTT.

This clone has a single count. The gene calls are TRBV24-1 and TRBJ1-3; a weak D match, TRBD1 (5 bases). Germline V gives CDR1 KGHDR, CDR2 SFDVKD. Trimming took off 4 bases at V and 4 bases at J, with 13 bases between the two ends. This CDR3 has 15 residues. This chain's CDR3 is CATSDPARGGNTIYF. The CDR3 DNA sequence: TGTGCCACCAGTGACCCCGCCCGGGGGGGAAACACCATATATTTT.

The gene calls are TRBV27 and TRBJ2-7, with D hard to call. Trimming stripped 5 bases from V and 2 bases from J, with 22 bases between. Germline CDR1 reads MNHEY; CDR2 reads SMNVEV (reference sequence). This CDR3 region has 17 residues. The CDR3 spells CASSRKDPAVVPYEQYF. CDR3 nucleotide sequence: TGTGCCAGCAGTCGCAAAGACCCGGCGGTAGTTCCCTACGAGCAGTACTTC.

In its sample, this clone was seen a few times. This sample also contains other DNA sequences that code for the same CDR3. The genes are TRBV18 and TRBJ2-1; 7 positions match TRBD1. Germline CDR1 KGHSH, CDR2 LQKENI. The CDR3 runs to 14 residues. Trimming at V came to 2 bases and at J to 3 bases, leaving 1 base not matched to a gene. The chain's CDR3 is CASSPGTDYNEQFF. In DNA, the CDR3 is TGTGCCAGCTCACCAGGGACAGACTACAATGAGCAGTTCTTC.

The chain couples TRBV3-1 (or the pseudogene TRBV3-2) to TRBJ2-7, with D maybe TRBD1 (6 bases). CDR3 length: 14 amino acids. CDR1 and CDR2 from the germline V gene are LGHDT and YNNKEL (reference sequence). Trimming took off 4 bases at V and 5 bases at J, with 15 bases between the two ends. Written as DNA, the CDR3 is TGTGCCAGCAGCCTCCGGGACATTGACCACGAGCAGTACTTC. It yields the protein CASSLRDIDHEQYF.

The chain is built from TRBV6-4 and TRBJ1-3; the D gene is possibly TRBD1 (5 bases). Germline CDR1 is MRHNA and CDR2 is SNTAGT. This CDR3 is built from 15 residues. Trimming removed 3 bases from V and 3 bases from J, with 12 bases in between. The CDR3 coding sequence is TGTGCCAGCAGTGAGGCTGACGGGGGTGGAAACACCATATATTTT. Protein: CASSEADGGGNTIYF.

The gene calls are TRBV6-5 and TRBJ1-2; 8 bases align to TRBD1. V was clipped by 2 bases and J by 6 bases; unmatched bases: 8. The CDR3 covers 15 residues. Germline assignment: CDR1 MNHEY and CDR2 SVGAGI. This chain's CDR3 is CASSYGPGGRNGYTF. The CDR3 bases are TGTGCCAGCAGTTACGGACCAGGGGGCCGGAATGGCTACACCTTC.

The V gene is TRBV18, the J gene TRBJ1-2, with D hard to call. This CDR3 has 15 residues. CDR1 and CDR2 from the germline V gene are KGHSH and LQKENI. Trimming cost V 0 bases and J 5 bases, with 13 bases left between them. The CDR3 protein is CASSPPTGAGYGYTF. CDR3 sequence (DNA): TGTGCCAGCTCACCACCGACGGGCGCGGGATATGGCTACACCTTC.

This sequence joins TRBV4-2 and TRBJ1-1; maybe TRBD1 (6 bases). The ends were cut back, 0 bases at V and 6 bases at J, with 17 bases in the middle. Germline-derived CDR1 and CDR2 are LGHNA and YNFKEQ. This CDR3 comprises 16 residues. CDR3 in amino acids: CASSQELQGVRAEAFF. CDR3 nucleotides: TGTGCCAGCAGCCAAGAGTTACAGGGTGTGAGGGCTGAAGCTTTCTTT.

The rearrangement uses TRBV7-9 and TRBJ2-5; TRBD1 matches 7 bases. The germline V gene has CDR1 SEHNR and CDR2 FQNEAQ (reference sequence). This CDR3 is 14 amino acids long. The junction had 9 bases not matched to a gene; V was cut back by 5 bases and J by 6 bases. The CDR3 bases are TGTGCCAGCAGCCGAACAGGGGAAGTAAAGACCCAGTACTTC. Translating it yields CASSRTGEVKTQYF.

The V call is TRBV7-2, the J call TRBJ2-3; 12 positions agree with TRBD2. Germline CDR1 SGHTA, CDR2 FQGNSA. J gave up 4 bases and V 3 bases, and 2 bases lay outside the gene matches. There are 15 residues in the CDR3. The CDR3 here is CASSLTSGSADTQYF. The CDR3 nucleotides read TGTGCCAGCAGCTTGACTAGCGGGAGTGCAGATACGCAGTATTTT.

The J gene is TRBJ1-5, the V gene TRBV19; TRBD1 is a possible D gene (5 bases). V lost 6 bases to trimming and J lost 3 bases, with 12 bases between them. The CDR3 sequence is 14 residues long. Germline CDR1 reads LNHDA; CDR2 reads SQIVND (reference sequence). CDR3 in amino acids: CASRWLTDNQPQHF. The CDR3 DNA is TGTGCCAGTAGATGGCTGACAGACAATCAGCCCCAGCATTTT.

The chain combines TRBV6-5 with TRBJ2-2, with D possibly being TRBD1 (6 bases). This CDR3 has 15 amino acids. Per the germline V gene, CDR1 is MNHEY and CDR2 is SVGAGI. Trimming pared 4 bases from V and 1 base from J, leaving 10 bases between. This CDR3 is CASSSGVMNTGELFF. As DNA, the CDR3 is TGTGCCAGCAGTTCAGGGGTAATGAACACCGGGGAGCTGTTTTTT.

J is TRBJ2-3 and V is TRBV14; D perhaps matches TRBD1 (6 bases). This CDR3 is 15 amino acids long. V shed 1 base and J shed 3 bases, with 11 bases lying between them. The germline V gene has CDR1 SGHDN and CDR2 FVKESK. For the CDR3, the DNA is TGTGCCAGCAGCCAAGTTGACAGGAAAACAGATACGCAGTATTTT. This sequence encodes CASSQVDRKTDTQYF.

This chain connects TRBV7-8 to TRBJ2-1; TRBD2 might be the D (6 bases). Trimming shortened V by 1 base and J by 7 bases, and 14 bases separated the two germline ends. Germline V lookup: CDR1 SGHVS, CDR2 FQNEAQ. CDR3 length: 15 amino acids. In DNA, the CDR3 is TGTGCCAGCAGCTTAGGGCGGGGAACGGGGAATGAGCAGTTCTTC. This codes for CASSLGRGTGNEQFF.

The V and J genes are TRBV6-1 and TRBJ1-1; D not resolved. Trimming removed 2 bases from V and 11 bases from J, with 24 bases in between. The CDR3 consists of 16 residues. Germline lookup yields CDR1 MNHNS and CDR2 SASEGT. DNA of the CDR3: TGTGCCAGCAGTGAAAGAGATCCGGGAATCTCACCCAGGGCTTTCTTT. Protein: CASSERDPGISPRAFF.

This clone came up once. The rearrangement joins TRBV28 to TRBJ2-2; TRBD1 aligns across 9 bases. The CDR3 loop spans 16 amino acids. V trimming: 6 bases; J trimming: 6 bases; junction bases outside the gene matches: 11. Germline assignment: CDR1 MDHEN and CDR2 SYDVKM. CDR3 coding DNA: TGTGCCAGCAGCTCCTCAAGGACAGGGGCGGCCGGGGAGCTGTTTTTT. Its translation is CASSSSRTGAAGELFF.

The chain uses TRBV4-1 and TRBJ2-7; 14 positions match TRBD2. Trimming at V came to 0 bases and at J to 2 bases, leaving 9 bases not matched to a gene. Germline lookup yields CDR1 MGHRA and CDR2 YSYEKL. This CDR3 is built from 19 residues. CDR3 DNA sequence: TGCGCCAGCAGCCAAGATGTAGGGACTAGCGGGAGTTTTGCCTACGAGCAGTACTTC. As protein: CASSQDVGTSGSFAYEQYF.

This clone showed up just a few times. The chain recombines TRBV5-4 with TRBJ1-3; D remains unclear. CDR1 SGHNT and CDR2 YYREEE come from the germline V gene (reference sequence). Trimming shortened V by 0 bases and J by 2 bases, and 9 bases separated the two germline ends. The CDR3 consists of 15 residues. Written as DNA, the CDR3 is TGTGCCAGCAGCTTGGGAGAGCTCACTGGAAACACCATATATTTT. As protein: CASSLGELTGNTIYF.

The J gene is TRBJ1-1, the V gene TRBV5-1; TRBD1 is a possible D gene (5 bases). This CDR3 spans 15 amino acids. Trimming stripped 4 bases from V and 1 base from J, with 14 bases between. Germline CDR1 SGHRS, CDR2 YFSETQ. CDR3 loop: CASSKPDSPNTEAFF. The CDR3 bases are TGCGCCAGCAGCAAGCCCGACAGCCCGAACACTGAAGCTTTCTTT.

V gene TRBV6-5 combines with J gene TRBJ1-6; 7 bases line up with TRBD1. V gave up 9 bases and J gave up 10 bases; unmatched junction bases: 12. This CDR3 is built from 14 residues. Per germline, CDR1 MNHEY and CDR2 SVGAGI. The CDR3 region has the DNA TGTGCCAGTCGACGCGGACAGGCGAACTCACCCCTCCACTTT. Translating gives CASRRGQANSPLHF.

V gene TRBV12-3 or TRBV12-4 combines with J gene TRBJ1-3; D gene unclear. The CDR3 runs to 13 residues. The V and J ends lost 6 bases and 7 bases respectively, with 13 bases between them. This CDR3 is CASSPPFGNTIYF. The CDR3 DNA follows: TGTGCCAGCAGCCCGCCCTTCGGGAACACCATATATTTT.

V usage is TRBV4-1 and J usage is TRBJ1-6; 10 bases are a match to TRBD1. V shed 4 bases and J 6 bases; nucleotides not matched to a gene: 12. Per germline, CDR1 MGHRA and CDR2 YSYEKL. The CDR3 runs 18 residues. The CDR3 region has the DNA TGCGCCAGCAGCCCTGAAGAACAGGGGACAGGGGTTAATTCACCCCTCCACTTT. Translated, it gives CASSPEEQGTGVNSPLHF.